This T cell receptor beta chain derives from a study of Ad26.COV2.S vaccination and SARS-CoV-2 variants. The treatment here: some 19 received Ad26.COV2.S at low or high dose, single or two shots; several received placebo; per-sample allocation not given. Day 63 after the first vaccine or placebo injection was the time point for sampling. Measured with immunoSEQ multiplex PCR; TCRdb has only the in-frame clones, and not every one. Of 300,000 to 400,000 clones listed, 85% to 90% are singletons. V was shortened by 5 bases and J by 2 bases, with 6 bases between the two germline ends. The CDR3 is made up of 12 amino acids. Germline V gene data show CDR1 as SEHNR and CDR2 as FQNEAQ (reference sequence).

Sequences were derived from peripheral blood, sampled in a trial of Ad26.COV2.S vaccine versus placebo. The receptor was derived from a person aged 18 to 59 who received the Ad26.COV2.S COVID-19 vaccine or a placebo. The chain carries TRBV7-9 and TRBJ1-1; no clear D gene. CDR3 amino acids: CASSHLNTEAFF. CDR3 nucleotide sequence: TGTGCCAGCAGCCACCTTAACACTGAAGCTTTCTTT.